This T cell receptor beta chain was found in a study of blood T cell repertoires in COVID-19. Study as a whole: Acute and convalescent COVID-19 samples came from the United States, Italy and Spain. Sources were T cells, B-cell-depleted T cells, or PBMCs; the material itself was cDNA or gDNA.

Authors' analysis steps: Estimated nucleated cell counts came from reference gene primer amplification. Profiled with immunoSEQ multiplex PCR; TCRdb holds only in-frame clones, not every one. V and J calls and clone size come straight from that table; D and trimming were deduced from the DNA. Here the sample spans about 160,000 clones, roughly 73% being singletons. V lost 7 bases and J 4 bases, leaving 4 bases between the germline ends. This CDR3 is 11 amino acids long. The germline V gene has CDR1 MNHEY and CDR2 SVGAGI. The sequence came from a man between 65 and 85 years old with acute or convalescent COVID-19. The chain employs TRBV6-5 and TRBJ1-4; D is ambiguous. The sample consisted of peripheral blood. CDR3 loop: CASTLNEKLFF. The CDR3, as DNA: TGTGCCAGCACCCTTAATGAAAAACTGTTTTTT.